The present TCR beta chain was sequenced within a study of patients and donors after allogeneic stem cell transplantation. This clonotype was found a few times. One entry per CDR3 protein results from TCRdb running MiXCR on the RT-PCR reads. The table shows 150,000 to 200,000 distinct CDR3 sequences, with 24% occurring only once. Sequenced: blood, either unsorted or a sorted T cell fraction (not recorded which). The receptor was derived from a human donor who was either an allogeneic HSCT recipient or a stem cell or donor lymphocyte infusion donor (not recorded which). It is not recorded whose cells these are; they may come from a transplant donor.

CDR3 region: CAISDGGYPPNTQYF. CDR3 bases: TGTGCCATCAGTGACGGGGGCTACCCACCAAATACGCAGTATTTT. The V call is TRBV10-3, the J call TRBJ2-3; TRBD1 or TRBD2 may be the D gene (6 bases each). The V end lost 3 bases, the J end lost 7 bases, and 17 bases lay between the germline ends. CDR1 ENHRY and CDR2 SYGVKD come from the germline V gene. CDR3 length: 15 residues.